This note documents a single TCR beta chain sequence. The data belong to a study of blood T cell repertoires in COVID-19. Study as a whole: T cells, B-cell-depleted T cells, or PBMCs provided the cDNA or gDNA that served as material.

The CDR3 has 18 amino acids. The germline CDR1 and CDR2 sequences are SNHLY and FYNNEI. The V end was cut by 6 bases, the J end by 3 bases, with 26 bases between. In the original analysis: Amplification of reference gene primers provided the estimated nucleated cell counts. Only in-frame clones appear in the TCRdb table, and some are missing; sequencing was by immunoSEQ multiplex PCR. V, J and clone size reflect that table, while D and trimming were determined from the DNA. The sample records about 300,000 clones, approximately 86% being singletons. Participants' reported clinical history set cohort assignment. Donors in Cohort 3 who had recovered were those with two negative PCRs, healthcare professional clearance, or resolution of their symptoms.

The specimen sequenced was PBMCs or T cells enriched from blood (not recorded which). This chain joins TRBV2 and TRBJ1-1, with D perhaps TRBD1 (5 bases). The receptor was isolated from a woman under 30 who had recovered from COVID-19. CDR3 sequence reads: CASRENPTGSLGDTEAFF. CDR3 sequence (DNA): TGTGCCAGCAGGGAGAACCCCACTGGGTCATTAGGGGACACTGAAGCTTTCTTT. Full variable domain (rest looked up from reference TRBV2 and TRBJ1-1): EPEVTQTPSHQVTQMGQEVILRCVPISNHLYFYWYRQILGQKVEFLVSFYNNEISEKSEIFDDQFSVERPDGSNFTLKIRSTKLEDSAMYFCASRENPTGSLGDTEAFFGQGTRLTVV.